A selection of T cell receptor beta chains follows, all from one sample in a study of T cells in Graves' hyperthyroidism and ophthalmopathy. TCRdb re-called the multiplex PCR reads with MiXCR, one entry per CDR3 protein. The repertoire holds a few hundred thousand distinct CDR3 sequences, roughly 15% seen once, with 20% in the top ten. Sequenced sample: blood. The receptors were sampled from a woman aged 30 to 39 with Graves' ophthalmopathy. Each CDR3 is given with its conserved first and last residue. A D gene is named only where the DNA matches it firmly. The listing skips clone size in some rows; elsewhere it reads once, few, many or a size class.

v_call	d_call	clone_size	j_call	cdr3_nt	cdr3_aa
TRBV6-1	NA	few	TRBJ2-2	TGTGCCAGCAGTATGGACACGGACACCGGGGAGCTGTTTTTT	CASSMDTDTGELFF
TRBV29-1	NA	many	TRBJ1-1	TGCAGCGTGGGACGGCTGATGAACACTGAAGCTTTCTTT	CSVGRLMNTEAFF
TRBV9	TRBD1	NA	TRBJ1-4	TGTGCCAGCAGCGAGGGGGCCAGGGTGTACGGGGAAAAACTGTTTTTT	CASSEGARVYGEKLFF
TRBV2	NA	many	TRBJ2-7	TGTGCCAGCACGCGGGGACTTAAGAACGAGCAGTACTTC	CASTRGLKNEQYF
TRBV5-1	NA	many	TRBJ1-1	TGCGCCAGCAGGCCCGGGGGGAACACTGAAGCTTTCTTT	CASRPGGNTEAFF
TRBV15	TRBD1	few	TRBJ2-2	TGTGCCACCAGCAGCGACAGGGCGCGCGACACCGGGGAGCTGTTTTTT	CATSSDRARDTGELFF
TRBV3-1	NA	many	TRBJ1-1	TGTGCCAGCAGCCAAGAATCGAGGGACATGAACACTGAAGCTTTCTTT	CASSQESRDMNTEAFF
TRBV3-1	TRBD1	many	TRBJ2-3	TGTGCCAGCAGCAAACAGGGGGGCCCCCGGACGCAGTATTTT	CASSKQGGPRTQYF
TRBV7-3	NA	NA	TRBJ1-1	TGTGCCAGCAGCTTAGAGGGGGGGCTAGGTGAAGCTTTCTTT	CASSLEGGLGEAFF
TRBV9	TRBD2	few	TRBJ2-5	TGTGCCAGCAGCGTAGCGGGGGGGCCTTCAGAGACCCAGTACTTC	CASSVAGGPSETQYF
TRBV30	NA	many	TRBJ1-3	TGTGCCTGGAGTCCCACAGGGAACTCTGGAAACACCATATATTTT	CAWSPTGNSGNTIYF
TRBV20-1	TRBD1	many	TRBJ2-2	TGCAGTGCTAGACCCACCATCCCGGGACAGGGGGGGAAAGGGGAGCTGTTTTTT	CSARPTIPGQGGKGELFF
TRBV25-1	NA	few	TRBJ2-2	TGTGCCAGCAGAGAGACACCCGGGATCACCGGGGAGCTGTTTTTT	CASRETPGITGELFF
TRBV7-2	TRBD2	many	TRBJ2-5	TGTGCCAGCAGCTCACTGCGGGGAGGGCAAGAGACCCAGTACTTC	CASSSLRGGQETQYF
TRBV18	TRBD1	many	TRBJ2-5	TGTGCCAGCTCACCCCGACAGGGGGCCCGGGAGACCCAGTACTTC	CASSPRQGARETQYF
TRBV2	TRBD1	many	TRBJ2-1	TGTGCCAGCAGGGCGGACAGGGGAATGTACAATGAGCAGTTCTTC	CASRADRGMYNEQFF
TRBV7-8	NA	many	TRBJ2-1	TGTGCCAGCAGCTTCGGCGGTGATGAGCAGTTCTTC	CASSFGGDEQFF
TRBV7-2	NA	many	TRBJ2-1	TGTGCCAGCAGCTTAGCAACTGGTACCTGCAATGAGCAGTTCTTC	CASSLATGTCNEQFF
TRBV15	NA	few	TRBJ1-2	TGTGCCACCAGCGACCCTATGGACGAATACTATGGCTACACCTTC	CATSDPMDEYYGYTF
TRBV20-1	NA	many	TRBJ2-7	TGCAGTGCTAGTAGGGCAGAAAACCCCTACGAGCAGTACTTC	CSASRAENPYEQYF
TRBV19	NA	NA	TRBJ1-1	TGTGCCAGTAATGAGTTGGGAGGCGAGAACACTGAAGCTTTCTTT	CASNELGGENTEAFF
TRBV12-3/TRBV12-4	NA	many	TRBJ2-5	TGTGCCAGCAGTCTCGACAGCTTCCAAGAGACCCAGTACTTC	CASSLDSFQETQYF
TRBV24-1	TRBD1	few	TRBJ2-5	TGTGCCACCAGCGACAGGGACCAAGAGACCCAGTACTTC	CATSDRDQETQYF
TRBV6-1	TRBD1	many	TRBJ2-1	TGTGCCAGCAGTGATGGACAGGGCAATGAGCAGTTCTTC	CASSDGQGNEQFF
TRBV29-1	NA	few	TRBJ2-3	TGCAGCGTCCGGGGCGGAGATACGCAGTATTTT	CSVRGGDTQYF
TRBV28	NA	many	TRBJ2-5	TGTGCCAGCAGTTCCTCCCTAGCCGTCGTTGGAGAGACCCAGTACTTC	CASSSSLAVVGETQYF
TRBV30	NA	many	TRBJ2-2	TGTGCCTGGAGTGTAAGAGGGATACGGGAGCTGTTTTTT	CAWSVRGIRELFF
TRBV30	NA	many	TRBJ2-5	TGTGCCTGGAGTGGACTCGTGGAGGGTAAATCCCAAGAGACCCAGTACTTC	CAWSGLVEGKSQETQYF
TRBV7-9	TRBD2	NA	TRBJ2-5	TGTGCCAGCAGCTCGACTAGCGGGGGAATGCCCCCGTACTTC	CASSSTSGGMPPYF
TRBV20-1	NA	many	TRBJ2-1	TGCAGTGCTAGAGGGCTGGGAAACAATGAGCAGTTCTTC	CSARGLGNNEQFF
TRBV7-2	TRBD2	NA	TRBJ2-3	TGTGCCAGCCTGCGGGGGGCGAAAGATACGCAGTATTTT	CASLRGAKDTQYF
TRBV10-2	TRBD1	many	TRBJ1-1	TGCGCCAGCAAGCGGGACAGCGCAACTGAAGCTTTCTTT	CASKRDSATEAFF
TRBV20-1	NA	many	TRBJ1-3	TGCAGTGCTAGGCGGGGAGGGGGCTCTGGAAACACCATATATTTT	CSARRGGGSGNTIYF
TRBV12-3/TRBV12-4	TRBD2	many	TRBJ2-2	TGTGCCAGCAGAGAACTAGCGGGGGAAACCGGGGAGCTGTTTTTT	CASRELAGETGELFF
TRBV4-1	NA	NA	TRBJ1-4	TGCGCCAGCAGCCAAGCCGGGACTTCGGAAAAACTGTTTTTT	CASSQAGTSEKLFF
TRBV2	TRBD1	NA	TRBJ1-1	TGTGCCAGCAGTGGGGGACAGGATGAAGCTTTCTTT	CASSGGQDEAFF
TRBV7-3	TRBD2	NA	TRBJ2-1	TGTACCAGCAGCTTTAATAGCGGGGGGGTCTACAATGAGCAGTTCTTC	CTSSFNSGGVYNEQFF
TRBV28	NA	many	TRBJ2-1	TGTGCCAGCAGTTTACTGGGGGGGGGTGGCACAGGGTCGAGTCATGAGCAGTTCTTC	CASSLLGGGGTGSSHEQFF
TRBV7-2	NA	NA	TRBJ2-5	TGTGCCAGCAGCTCTTGGGGGGGGCCCCAAGAGACCCAGTACTTC	CASSSWGGPQETQYF
TRBV27	TRBD1	many	TRBJ2-7	TGTGCCAGCAGCTCCACCGTCTGGGACAGCTACTACGAGCAGTACTTC	CASSSTVWDSYYEQYF
TRBV19	TRBD1	NA	TRBJ2-2	TGTACCAGTAGTACACATCCGGGACAGGGGGAGTTCGGGGAGCTGTTTTTT	CTSSTHPGQGEFGELFF